This TCR beta chain was retrieved from a study of Ad26.COV2.S vaccination and SARS-CoV-2 variants. Study-level background: Each vaccinee took Ad26.COV2.S intramuscularly, once or twice 56 days apart.

Treatment noted: around 19 received Ad26.COV2.S at low or high dose, single or two shots; about 5 received placebo; per-sample allocation not given. It was on day 63 after the first vaccine or placebo injection that samples were taken. To note about this clone: Other DNA sequences in this specimen translate into the identical CDR3.

The repertoire was sequenced with immunoSEQ multiplex PCR; TCRdb's copy has only in-frame clones and lacks some. The sample lists 300,000 to 350,000 clones, 86% occurring once. V gave up 9 bases and J gave up 4 bases, with 9 bases separating them. The CDR3 sequence is 11 residues long. From germline, CDR1 is SNHLY and CDR2 FYNNEI. The V and J genes are TRBV2 and TRBJ1-1; D is uncertain. The input for sequencing was peripheral blood, taken in a trial of Ad26.COV2.S vaccine versus placebo. The clonotype comes from a person between 18 and 65 years old who received the Ad26.COV2.S COVID-19 vaccine or a placebo. The CDR3 is CASREGTEAFF. DNA for the CDR3: TGTGCCAGTCGGGAGGGCACTGAAGCTTTCTTT.